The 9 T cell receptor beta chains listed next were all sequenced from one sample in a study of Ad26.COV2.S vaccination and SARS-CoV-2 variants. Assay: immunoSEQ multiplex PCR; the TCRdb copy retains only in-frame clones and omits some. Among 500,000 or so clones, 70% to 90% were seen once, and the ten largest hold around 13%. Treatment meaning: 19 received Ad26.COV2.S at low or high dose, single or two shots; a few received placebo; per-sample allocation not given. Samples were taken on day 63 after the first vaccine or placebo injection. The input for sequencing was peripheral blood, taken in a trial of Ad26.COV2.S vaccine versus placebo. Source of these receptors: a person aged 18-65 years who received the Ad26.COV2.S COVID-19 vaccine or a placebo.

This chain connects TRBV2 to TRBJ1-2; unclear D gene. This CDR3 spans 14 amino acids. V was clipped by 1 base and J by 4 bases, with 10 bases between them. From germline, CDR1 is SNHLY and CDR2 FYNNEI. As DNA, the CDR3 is TGTGCCAGCAGTGAAGAGGCGTCAGTCTATGGCTACACCTTC. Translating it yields CASSEEASVYGYTF.

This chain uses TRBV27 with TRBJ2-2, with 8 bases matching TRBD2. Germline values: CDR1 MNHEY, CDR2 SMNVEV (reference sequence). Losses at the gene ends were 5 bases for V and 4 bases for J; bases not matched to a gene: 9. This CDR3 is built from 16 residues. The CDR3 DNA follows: TGTGCCAGCAGTCCTCGGGGGGGGGTTACCACCGGGGAGCTGTTTTTT. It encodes CASSPRGGVTTGELFF.

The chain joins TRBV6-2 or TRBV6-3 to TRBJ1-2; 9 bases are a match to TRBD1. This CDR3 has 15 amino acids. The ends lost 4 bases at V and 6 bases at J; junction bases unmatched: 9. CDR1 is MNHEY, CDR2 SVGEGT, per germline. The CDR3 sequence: CASSLAGTGSNGYTF. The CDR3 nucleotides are TGTGCCAGCAGTTTAGCCGGGACAGGGTCGAATGGCTACACCTTC.

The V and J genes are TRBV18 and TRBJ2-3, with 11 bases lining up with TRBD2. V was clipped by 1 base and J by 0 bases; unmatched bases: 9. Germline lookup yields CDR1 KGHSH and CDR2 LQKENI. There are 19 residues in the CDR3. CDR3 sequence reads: CASSPRVSGRATSTDTQYF. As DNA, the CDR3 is TGTGCCAGCTCACCACGGGTTAGCGGGAGGGCCACTAGCACAGATACGCAGTATTTT.

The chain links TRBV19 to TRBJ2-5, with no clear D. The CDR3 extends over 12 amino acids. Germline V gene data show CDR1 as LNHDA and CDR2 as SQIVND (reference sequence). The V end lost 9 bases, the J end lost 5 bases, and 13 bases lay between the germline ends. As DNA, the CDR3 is TGTGCCAGCTCTGGGAAATTCGAGACCCAGTACTTC. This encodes CASSGKFETQYF.

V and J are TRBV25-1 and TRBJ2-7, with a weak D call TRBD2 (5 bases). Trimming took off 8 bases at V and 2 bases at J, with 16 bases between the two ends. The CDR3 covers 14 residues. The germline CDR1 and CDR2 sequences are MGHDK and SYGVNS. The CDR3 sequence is CASARTWGTYEQYF. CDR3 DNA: TGTGCCAGCGCTAGGACTTGGGGAACCTACGAGCAGTACTTC.

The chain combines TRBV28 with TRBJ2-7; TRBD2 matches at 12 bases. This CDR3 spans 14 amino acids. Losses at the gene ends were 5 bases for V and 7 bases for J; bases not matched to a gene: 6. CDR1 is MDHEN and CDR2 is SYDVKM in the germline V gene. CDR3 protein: CASSQTSGSEEQYF. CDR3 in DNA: TGTGCCAGCAGTCAGACTAGCGGGAGTGAAGAGCAGTACTTC.

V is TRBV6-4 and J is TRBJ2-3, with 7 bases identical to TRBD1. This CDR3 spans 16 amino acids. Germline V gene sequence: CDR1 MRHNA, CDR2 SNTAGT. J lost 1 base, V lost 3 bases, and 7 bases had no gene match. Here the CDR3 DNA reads TGTGCCAGCAGTGAACAGGGGTTGATTCGCACAGATACGCAGTATTTT. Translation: CASSEQGLIRTDTQYF.

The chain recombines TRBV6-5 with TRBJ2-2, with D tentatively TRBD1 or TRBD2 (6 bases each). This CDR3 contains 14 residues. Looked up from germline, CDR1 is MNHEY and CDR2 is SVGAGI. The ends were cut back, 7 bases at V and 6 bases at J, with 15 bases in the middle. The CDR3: CASNSGATAGELFF. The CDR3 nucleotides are TGTGCCAGCAATTCGGGGGCGACGGCCGGGGAGCTGTTTTTT.